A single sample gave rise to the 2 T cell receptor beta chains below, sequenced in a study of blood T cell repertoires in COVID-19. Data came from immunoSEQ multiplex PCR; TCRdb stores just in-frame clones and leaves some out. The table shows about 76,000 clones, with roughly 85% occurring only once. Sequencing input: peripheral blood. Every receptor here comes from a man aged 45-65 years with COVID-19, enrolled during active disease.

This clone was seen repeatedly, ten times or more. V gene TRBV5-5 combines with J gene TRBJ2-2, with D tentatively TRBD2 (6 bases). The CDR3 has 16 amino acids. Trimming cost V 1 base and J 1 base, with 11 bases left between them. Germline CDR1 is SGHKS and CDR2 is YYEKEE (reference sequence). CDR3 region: CASSLFAGRNTGELFF. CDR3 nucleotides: TGTGCCAGCAGCTTGTTTGCGGGAAGGAACACCGGGGAGCTGTTTTTT.

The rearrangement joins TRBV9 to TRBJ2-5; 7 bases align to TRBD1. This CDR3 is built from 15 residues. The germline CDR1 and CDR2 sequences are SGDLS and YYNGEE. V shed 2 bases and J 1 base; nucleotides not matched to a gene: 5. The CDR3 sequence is CASSVQTGTQETQYF. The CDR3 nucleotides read TGTGCCAGCAGCGTCCAGACAGGGACCCAAGAGACCCAGTACTTC.